Listed below are T cell receptor beta chains from one sample, sequenced in a study of shared clonotypes between healthy human individuals. Sequencing was performed with immunoSEQ multiplex PCR; in TCRdb, only in-frame clones are kept and a portion is missing. Here the sample spans 2 million to 2.5 million clones, under 97% being singletons. The sample taken for sequencing was naive CD4+ T cells sorted from blood. The receptors derive from a man younger than 35 in good health. CDR3s include the opening cysteine and the closing phenylalanine or tryptophan.

CDR3 protein	V gene	J gene
CASSSGGASETQYF	TRBV5-1	TRBJ2-5
CASSLISGGQGETQYF	TRBV6-5	TRBJ2-5
CAISDRQGNTEAFF	TRBV10-3	TRBJ1-1
CASSQVGARSEQYF	TRBV2	TRBJ2-7
CASSLALSGARELFF	TRBV7-2	TRBJ2-2
CASSLAGVRTGDEQYF	TRBV5-6	TRBJ2-7
CASSWLAASGTDTQYF	TRBV5-4	TRBJ2-3
CASSQDVSSGGNEQFF	TRBV4-3	TRBJ2-1
CATQGQINEKLFF	TRBV6-1	TRBJ1-4
CAISESRSGGYGYTF	TRBV10-3	TRBJ1-2
CASSLTYSTGGLTNEQFF	TRBV11-2	TRBJ2-1
CASSDSRTGNYGYTF	TRBV6-4	TRBJ1-2
CASSVGNRETQYF	TRBV5-1	TRBJ2-5
CASGLGTGGRTGELFF	TRBV12-5	TRBJ2-2
CASSIVGGGQYF	TRBV19	TRBJ2-7
CASSRGHFYEQYF	TRBV6-5	TRBJ2-7
CASRRDSFQDTQYF	TRBV7-2	TRBJ2-3
CASSLEGSFNQPQHF	TRBV5-1	TRBJ1-5
CASSEATGSNYGYTF	TRBV6-1	TRBJ1-2
CASSQLGDSEQYF	TRBV7-3	TRBJ2-7
CASSLWAGPTLAKNIQYF	TRBV28	TRBJ2-4
CASRQVTLTDTQYF	TRBV5-1	TRBJ2-3
CASSFQGTTGELFF	TRBV7-6	TRBJ2-2